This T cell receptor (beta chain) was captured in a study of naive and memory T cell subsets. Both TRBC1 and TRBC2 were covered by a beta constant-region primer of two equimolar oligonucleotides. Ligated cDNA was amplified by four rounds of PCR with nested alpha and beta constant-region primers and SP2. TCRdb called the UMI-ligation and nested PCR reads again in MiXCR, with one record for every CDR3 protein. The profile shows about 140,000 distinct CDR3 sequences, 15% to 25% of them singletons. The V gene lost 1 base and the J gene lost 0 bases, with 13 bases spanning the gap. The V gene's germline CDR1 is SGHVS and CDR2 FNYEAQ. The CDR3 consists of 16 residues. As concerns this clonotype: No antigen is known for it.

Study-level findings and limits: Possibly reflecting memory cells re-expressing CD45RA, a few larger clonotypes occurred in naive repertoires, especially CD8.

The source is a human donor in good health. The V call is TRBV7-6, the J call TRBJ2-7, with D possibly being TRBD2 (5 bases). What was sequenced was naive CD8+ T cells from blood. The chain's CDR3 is CASSLGPGKSSYEQYF. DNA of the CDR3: TGTGCCAGCAGCTTAGGTCCGGGGAAGAGCTCCTACGAGCAGTACTTC.